A selection of T cell receptor beta chains follows, all from one sample in a study of T cells after yellow fever vaccination. TCRdb re-derived calls from the 5' RACE reads in MiXCR, one entry per CDR3 protein. The sample has about 320,000 distinct CDR3 sequences; approximately 4% are singletons. The sample consisted of PBMCs, taken 15 days after the yellow fever booster vaccination. These receptors were collected from a man aged 18 to 30 who received the YFV17D yellow fever vaccine. CDR3s include the opening cysteine and the closing phenylalanine or tryptophan. The order of the fields is CDR3 DNA, CDR3 protein, clone size, J gene, V gene, D gene. The D gene is left open where the match is weak. Some rows mark clone size as missing; the rest say once, few, many or name a class of expanded clone.

cdr3_nt: TGCAGTGCTAGACAGGCTGTTGGAAACACCATATATTTT
cdr3_aa: CSARQAVGNTIYF
clone_size: many
j_call: TRBJ1-3
v_call: TRBV20-1
d_call: -

cdr3_nt: TGTGCCAGCAGTTACCAGACTAGCGGGCCCTCCTACGAGCAGTACTTC
cdr3_aa: CASSYQTSGPSYEQYF
clone_size: -
j_call: TRBJ2-7
v_call: TRBV6-2/TRBV6-3
d_call: TRBD2

cdr3_nt: TGTGCCAGCAGCTTAGGCCTAGCGGGGGGCATCGAGACCCAGTACTTC
cdr3_aa: CASSLGLAGGIETQYF
clone_size: -
j_call: TRBJ2-5
v_call: TRBV7-9
d_call: TRBD2

cdr3_nt: TGTGCCAGCAAGAAATCAGATACGCAGTATTTT
cdr3_aa: CASKKSDTQYF
clone_size: many
j_call: TRBJ2-3
v_call: TRBV28
d_call: -

cdr3_nt: TGTGCCAGCAGCGATCCGGACCGGGGGAATGAGCAGTTCTTC
cdr3_aa: CASSDPDRGNEQFF
clone_size: many
j_call: TRBJ2-1
v_call: TRBV7-3
d_call: -

cdr3_nt: TGTGCCAGCAGCCAAAACTTAGATACGCAGTATTTT
cdr3_aa: CASSQNLDTQYF
clone_size: many
j_call: TRBJ2-3
v_call: TRBV7-8
d_call: -

cdr3_nt: TGCGCCAGCAGCCAAGCGCGAGGTGTTGAAGCTTTCTTT
cdr3_aa: CASSQARGVEAFF
clone_size: few
j_call: TRBJ1-1
v_call: TRBV4-1
d_call: -

cdr3_nt: TGCGCCAGCAGCCAAGGTAGGGCAGGGAGTGTAGTTGAGCAGTTCTTC
cdr3_aa: CASSQGRAGSVVEQFF
clone_size: few
j_call: TRBJ2-1
v_call: TRBV4-1
d_call: -

cdr3_nt: TGTGCCTGGACGGCGGGTGTACTTTCTAGCACAGATACGCAGTATTTT
cdr3_aa: CAWTAGVLSSTDTQYF
clone_size: few
j_call: TRBJ2-3
v_call: TRBV30
d_call: -

cdr3_nt: TGTGCCACCCGCCAGAGGGGGTACACCGGGGAGCTGTTTTTT
cdr3_aa: CATRQRGYTGELFF
clone_size: few
j_call: TRBJ2-2
v_call: TRBV15
d_call: -

cdr3_nt: TGTGCCAGCAGCTCAGCGAGACAGGAGGAGACCCAGTACTTC
cdr3_aa: CASSSARQEETQYF
clone_size: many
j_call: TRBJ2-5
v_call: TRBV12-3/TRBV12-4
d_call: -

cdr3_nt: TGTGCCAGCAGTGATGGGCAGGGGTGGCAGCCCCAGCATTTT
cdr3_aa: CASSDGQGWQPQHF
clone_size: -
j_call: TRBJ1-5
v_call: TRBV2
d_call: -

cdr3_nt: TGTGCCAGCAGTCCGCCAGGGAAGGACGGTTACTTC
cdr3_aa: CASSPPGKDGYF
clone_size: few
j_call: TRBJ2-5
v_call: TRBV28
d_call: -

cdr3_nt: TGCAGTGCTAGAGAAGGACCCTTAACAGATACGCAGTATTTT
cdr3_aa: CSAREGPLTDTQYF
clone_size: many
j_call: TRBJ2-3
v_call: TRBV20-1
d_call: -

cdr3_nt: TGTGCCATCAGTCCCGGGACAGGGGAAGAAAGCAGCAATCAGCCCCAGCATTTT
cdr3_aa: CAISPGTGEESSNQPQHF
clone_size: -
j_call: TRBJ1-5
v_call: TRBV10-3
d_call: TRBD1

cdr3_nt: TGTGCCAGCAGTGAATTGGGAGTTAATGAAAAACTGTTTTTT
cdr3_aa: CASSELGVNEKLFF
clone_size: many
j_call: TRBJ1-4
v_call: TRBV25-1
d_call: -

cdr3_nt: TGTGCCAGCAGCCAAGATGAGCTAGGTCCCGCCACAGATACGCAGTATTTT
cdr3_aa: CASSQDELGPATDTQYF
clone_size: -
j_call: TRBJ2-3
v_call: TRBV14
d_call: -